The present T cell receptor (beta chain) was sequenced within a study of T cells in narcolepsy. The wider study: Healthy controls were enrolled alongside patients with narcolepsy type 1 or type 2.

Broader study findings: Some memory CD4+ repertoires had no autoreactive clone sequences. Comparing one patient's CSF and blood CD4+ clonotypes highlighted HCRT- and TRIB2-specific autoreactive clonotypes. Autoreactive clonotypes reportedly recurred in blood of same and different patients, not controls.

For this clone: Its antigen is still unknown.

The method was immunoSEQ multiplex PCR; TCRdb's version includes in-frame clones alone and lacks a portion of them. The table lists tens of thousands of clones, 70% to 90% of them singletons, with about 1.3% in the top ten. Trimming left V 4 bases short and J 0 bases short, with 14 bases between. The germline CDR1 and CDR2 sequences are MDHEN and SYDVKM. CDR3 length: 16 residues. This receptor was obtained from a human donor with narcolepsy. Specimen: CD45RA- memory CD4+ T cells from PBMCs. The chain links TRBV28 to TRBJ2-3; no clear D. The CDR3 sequence: CASSSPTSGSTDTQYF. The CDR3 DNA reads TGTGCCAGCAGTTCACCGACCTCCGGTAGCACAGATACGCAGTATTTT.